These 23 T cell receptor beta chains came from one sample sequenced in a study of identical twins. TCRdb independently ran MiXCR on the 5' RACE reads; one entry per CDR3 protein. Seen here are under 350,000 distinct CDR3 sequences, more than 8% observed once, and the top ten hold roughly 7%. This sample also appeared in a second study, on yellow fever vaccine responses in identical twins.

The material sequenced was CD8+ T cells sorted from blood. Every receptor here comes from a woman aged 18-29 years in good health.

This clonotype was picked up many times. The chain is built from TRBV12-3 or TRBV12-4 and TRBJ2-3, with unresolved D. V dropped 1 base and J dropped 0 bases, with 11 bases sitting between them. This CDR3 is built from 16 residues. The CDR3, as DNA: TGTGCCAGCAGTTTAGTTGAGGCGCCTAGCACAGATACGCAGTATTTT. This encodes CASSLVEAPSTDTQYF.

This clonotype was seen ten or more times. The chain joins TRBV7-9 to TRBJ2-2, with 8 bases aligning to TRBD1. V trimming: 6 bases; J trimming: 7 bases; junction bases outside the gene matches: 13. The germline V gene has CDR1 SEHNR and CDR2 FQNEAQ (reference sequence). The CDR3 spans 16 residues. This CDR3 reads CASRTRETGANGELFF. Here the CDR3 DNA reads TGTGCCAGCAGGACCCGAGAGACAGGGGCCAACGGGGAGCTGTTTTTT.

The sample holds many counts of this clonotype. The CDR3 sequence: CASSQPAGTSVYNEQFF. CDR3 DNA sequence: TGCGCCAGCAGCCAACCCGCAGGGACTAGCGTCTACAATGAGCAGTTCTTC. This rearrangement joins TRBV4-3 to TRBJ2-1; 10 bases fit TRBD2. Germline values: CDR1 LGHNA, CDR2 YSLEER. The CDR3 extends over 17 amino acids. V shed 2 bases and J 3 bases; nucleotides not matched to a gene: 7.

There are many counts of this clonotype. CDR3 protein: CASSQVGTEAYEQYF. The CDR3 nucleotides read TGTGCCAGCAGCCAAGTCGGCACAGAGGCCTACGAGCAGTACTTC. The chain joins TRBV3-1 to TRBJ2-7; D ambiguous. The V gene's germline CDR1 is LGHDT and CDR2 YNNKEL (reference sequence). V lost 1 base to trimming and J lost 2 bases, with 12 bases between them. The CDR3 covers 15 residues.

This clonotype was recorded many times. The chain is built from TRBV11-2 and TRBJ1-1; D is possibly TRBD1 (6 bases). Trimming stripped 4 bases from V and 4 bases from J, with 13 bases between. The CDR3 consists of 14 residues. Germline V gives CDR1 SGHAT, CDR2 FQNNGV. The CDR3 coding sequence is TGTGCCAGCAGCTGGGCAGGGGAGGCCACTGAAGCTTTCTTT. This gives the protein CASSWAGEATEAFF.

This clonotype has ten or more counts. The V gene is TRBV5-6, the J gene TRBJ2-5; D not certain. This CDR3 contains 13 residues. CDR1 is SGHDT and CDR2 is YYEEEE in the germline V gene. V was cut by 1 base and J by 8 bases, with 12 bases left in between. The DNA for the CDR3 is TGTGCCAGCAGCTTGTCCGGGCGAGCAACCCAGTACTTC. Translating gives CASSLSGRATQYF.

This clonotype was observed at least ten times. The chain links TRBV27 to TRBJ1-5; a weak D match, TRBD1 (5 bases). The CDR3 consists of 15 residues. Trimming pared 8 bases from V and 0 bases from J, leaving 14 bases between. From germline, CDR1 is MNHEY and CDR2 SMNVEV (reference sequence). The CDR3 DNA follows: TGTGCCAGCGGTGACAGTGGATATAGCAATCAGCCCCAGCATTTT. Its translation: CASGDSGYSNQPQHF.

The V and J genes are TRBV20-1 and TRBJ2-1; D tentatively fits TRBD1 or TRBD2 (5 bases each). The CDR3 has 16 residues. The V and J ends lost 3 bases and 5 bases respectively, with 20 bases between them. Germline lookup yields CDR1 DFQATT and CDR2 SNEGSKA (reference sequence). The CDR3 sequence: CSARSIEGIEDNEQFF. CDR3 nucleotides: TGCAGTGCTAGGTCTATTGAGGGGATTGAGGACAATGAGCAGTTCTTC.

This clonotype was recorded a few times. The chain joins TRBV6-1 to TRBJ2-3; TRBD1 agrees at 11 bases. The germline CDR1 and CDR2 sequences are MNHNS and SASEGT. V was clipped by 11 bases and J by 0 bases; unmatched bases: 4. The CDR3 has 14 amino acids. Here the CDR3 reads CAVWDRGSTDTQYF. Written as DNA, the CDR3 is TGTGCCGTATGGGACAGGGGGAGCACAGATACGCAGTATTTT.

On this clonotype itself: It may be a read error: a sequence one base away is much more abundant. Since no conserved phenylalanine or tryptophan closes the CDR3, a read error is the likely cause. The chain combines TRBV3-1 with TRBJ1-1; D unclear. The germline V gene encodes CDR1 LGHDT and CDR2 YNNKEL (reference sequence). This CDR3 region has 15 residues. Trimming cost V 4 bases and J 1 base, with 13 bases left between them. CDR3 sequence: CASSLPLGENTEAFL. CDR3 sequence (DNA): TGTGCCAGCAGCCTCCCCCTCGGGGAGAACACTGAAGCTTTCCTT.

J is TRBJ2-7 and V is TRBV27; D gene uncertain. Germline V gene data show CDR1 as MNHEY and CDR2 as SMNVEV (reference sequence). The CDR3 extends over 13 amino acids. V was cut by 8 bases and J by 0 bases, with 11 bases left in between. The CDR3 sequence is CASARTSSYEQYF. The CDR3 DNA follows: TGTGCCAGCGCAAGGACGAGCTCCTACGAGCAGTACTTC.

This clonotype was observed at least ten times. V is TRBV28 and J is TRBJ2-7; 12 nucleotides line up with TRBD1. V trimming: 4 bases; J trimming: 2 bases; junction bases outside the gene matches: 9. The length of the CDR3 is 17 residues. Germline values: CDR1 MDHEN, CDR2 SYDVKM. CDR3 sequence (DNA): TGTGCCAGCAGTTCGTCCCGGGACAGGGGGCCGACCTACGAGCAGTACTTC. The encoded protein is CASSSSRDRGPTYEQYF.

The rearrangement links TRBV29-1 to TRBJ2-1; 10 bases align to TRBD2. V gave up 4 bases and J gave up 0 bases; unmatched junction bases: 3. Germline CDR1 is SQVTM and CDR2 is ANQGSEA. CDR3 length equals 15 residues. CDR3 in amino acids: CSVVVAGGSYNEQFF. The CDR3 DNA reads as TGCAGCGTTGTTGTAGCGGGAGGCTCCTACAATGAGCAGTTCTTC.

Comments on this clonotype: A clone one base away is much larger, so this may be a read error. The chain carries TRBV7-9 and TRBJ2-1, with TRBD2 matching 9 bases. The junction had 7 bases not matched to a gene; V was cut back by 3 bases and J by 4 bases. This CDR3 has 16 residues. In germline, CDR1 is SEHNR, CDR2 FQNEAQ (reference sequence). Written as DNA, the CDR3 is TGTGCCAGCAGCTTCCTCGTAGCGGGAGAGTACAATGAGCAGTTCTTC. Protein sequence: CASSFLVAGEYNEQFF.

With regard to this clonotype: Its ends do not fully match the called genes, so a read error is possible. J is TRBJ2-2 and V is TRBV29-1; the D gene could be TRBD1 or TRBD2 (5 bases each). CDR1 SQVTM and CDR2 ANQGSEA come from the germline V gene. The CDR3 has 13 residues. CDR3 sequence reads: CSATGQNTRELFF. In DNA, the CDR3 is TGCAGCGCGACGGGGCAGAACACCAGGGAGCTGTTTTTT.

This clonotype has a count of ten or more. The chain recombines TRBV29-1 with TRBJ2-1; D gene unclear. V lost 1 base and J 6 bases, leaving 10 bases between the germline ends. There are 13 residues in the CDR3. Germline V gene lookup returns CDR1 SQVTM and CDR2 ANQGSEA. CDR3 loop: CSVEGNRANEQFF. Written as DNA, the CDR3 is TGCAGCGTTGAAGGGAACCGGGCCAATGAGCAGTTCTTC.

This clonotype has ten or more counts. V gene TRBV12-5 combines with J gene TRBJ2-1, with D unresolved. The V and J ends lost 5 bases and 0 bases respectively, with 14 bases between them. From germline, CDR1 is LGHNT and CDR2 FRNRAP. This CDR3 region has 16 residues. The CDR3 DNA reads TGTGCTAGTGGTCCGACCCTGGAAAGCTCCTACAATGAGCAGTTCTTC. This sequence encodes CASGPTLESSYNEQFF.

This chain links TRBV7-9 with TRBJ2-7; TRBD1 matches at 11 bases. Germline CDR1 reads SEHNR; CDR2 reads FQNEAQ (reference sequence). J was trimmed by 6 bases and V by 5 bases; bases with no gene match: 12. The CDR3 has 16 amino acids. This CDR3 reads CASSGIGTGGVGEQYF. CDR3 in DNA: TGTGCCAGCAGCGGGATTGGGACAGGGGGTGTCGGCGAGCAGTACTTC. The full variable domain, with the rest looked up from reference TRBV7-9 and TRBJ2-7, is DTGVSQNPRHKITKRGQNVTFRCDPISEHNRLYWYRQTLGQGPEFLTYFQNEAQLEKSRLLSDRFSAERPKGSFSTLEIQRTEQGDSAMYLCASSGIGTGGVGEQYFGPGTRLTVT.

The chain links TRBV11-1 to TRBJ2-6, with 9 bases identical to TRBD1. Germline values: CDR1 SGHAT, CDR2 FQDESV (reference sequence). This CDR3 comprises 18 residues. The J segment lost 0 bases and the V segment lost 5 bases, leaving 8 bases of the junction unmatched. The CDR3 here is CASSGTGTANSGANVLTF. The CDR3 DNA follows: TGTGCCAGCAGCGGGACAGGGACAGCCAACTCTGGGGCCAACGTCCTGACTTTC.

This clonotype appeared many times. This chain links TRBV7-2 with TRBJ2-1, with 7 bases that match TRBD2. Germline CDR1 and CDR2: SGHTA and FQGNSA. The CDR3 has 14 amino acids. With 5 bases clipped from V and 6 bases from J, the junction kept 7 bases outside the gene matches. Here the CDR3 DNA reads TGTGCCAGCAGCAACCGGGACTATATCAATGAGCAGTTCTTC. Amino acids: CASSNRDYINEQFF.

This clonotype was counted only a few times. The genes are TRBV6-5 and TRBJ2-5; D is perhaps TRBD2 (5 bases). The germline V gene has CDR1 MNHEY and CDR2 SVGAGI. CDR3 length: 15 residues. With 2 bases removed from V and 3 bases from J, the gap between germline ends came to 13 bases. This chain's CDR3 is CASSYGNGLKETQYF. In DNA form, the CDR3 reads TGTGCCAGCAGTTACGGGAACGGACTTAAAGAGACCCAGTACTTC.

The J gene is TRBJ2-7, the V gene TRBV20-1, with D unresolved. The CDR3 consists of 13 residues. Between the trimmed V and J ends, which lost 3 bases and 2 bases, there was a span of 11 bases. CDR1 and CDR2 from the germline V gene are DFQATT and SNEGSKA (reference sequence). The CDR3 protein is CSASTADPYEQYF. Written as DNA, the CDR3 is TGCAGTGCTAGCACGGCTGACCCCTACGAGCAGTACTTC.

This clonotype was recorded a few times. The chain links TRBV7-9 to TRBJ2-5; 7 nucleotides agree with TRBD1. The junction had 9 bases not matched to a gene; V was cut back by 3 bases and J by 2 bases. This CDR3 has 16 amino acids. Germline-derived CDR1 and CDR2 are SEHNR and FQNEAQ (reference sequence). The CDR3 DNA sequence: TGTGCCAGCAGCTTCATCGGGACAGAGCCACAAGAGACCCAGTACTTC. Protein product: CASSFIGTEPQETQYF.